This entry lists 21 T cell receptor beta chains sequenced from one sample in a study of post-analysis software for immune sequencing data. For these receptors, no antigen is known. Unique molecular identifiers were present in the TCR beta cDNA libraries. TCRdb itself ran the PCR reads through MiXCR, one entry per CDR3 protein. The table includes approximately 690,000 distinct CDR3 sequences, 59% detected once. Findings and limits, study-wide: With TRBV5-6, TRBV5-1 and TRBV20-1 included, roughly five TRBV segments were more frequent in patients than in controls.

The sequenced sample consisted of blood. Receptors originate from a girl aged 2 to 9 with multiple sclerosis.

The chain uses TRBV20-1 and TRBJ2-3, with D perhaps matching TRBD1 (6 bases). This CDR3 is built from 13 residues. The V end lost 6 bases, the J end lost 6 bases, and 16 bases lay between the germline ends. CDR1 is DFQATT and CDR2 is SNEGSKA in the germline V gene (reference sequence). The CDR3 coding sequence is TGCAGTGCCGCCGGGACATCAGGTGATACGCAGTATTTT. Translating gives CSAAGTSGDTQYF.

This chain connects TRBV10-2 to TRBJ2-1; D is perhaps TRBD1 (6 bases). V gave up 6 bases and J gave up 4 bases, with 10 bases separating them. CDR3 length: 13 amino acids. Germline assignment: CDR1 WSHSY and CDR2 SAAADI. This CDR3 reads CASSRDKYNEQFF. CDR3 bases: TGCGCCAGCAGCCGGGACAAGTACAATGAGCAGTTCTTC.

The sample holds a few counts of this clonotype. This sequence joins TRBV4-3 and TRBJ2-3; 7 bases align to TRBD1. The CDR3 has 15 amino acids. The junction had 3 bases not matched to a gene; V was cut back by 0 bases and J by 3 bases. Germline assignment: CDR1 LGHNA and CDR2 YSLEER. The CDR3 coding sequence is TGCGCCAGCAGCCAAGATGGACAGGAGACAGATACGCAGTATTTT. Translated: CASSQDGQETDTQYF.

The CDR3 sequence: CASRRAGGTEAFF. In nucleotides, the CDR3 is TGTGCCAGCAGGCGGGCGGGGGGTACGGAAGCTTTCTTT. This rearrangement joins TRBV12-3 or TRBV12-4 to TRBJ1-1; a possible D gene is TRBD1 (5 bases). V was pared by 6 bases and J by 8 bases, with 16 bases between. The CDR3 has 13 amino acids.

The genes are TRBV28 and TRBJ2-7; D is possibly TRBD2 (6 bases). Germline values: CDR1 MDHEN, CDR2 SYDVKM. The CDR3 is 10 amino acids. V was shortened by 11 bases and J by 6 bases, with 11 bases between the two germline ends. The CDR3 protein is CASTGVEQYF. In DNA form, the CDR3 reads TGTGCCTCCACGGGGGTCGAGCAGTACTTC.

The chain employs TRBV20-1 and TRBJ2-7; 8 bases align to TRBD2. The DNA end is more similar to TRBJ2-1, so the J call may be wrong. CDR3 length equals 16 residues. Looked up from germline, CDR1 is DFQATT and CDR2 is SNEGSKA (reference sequence). In nucleotides, the CDR3 is TGCAGTGCTAGAGATCCCTCCGGACTAGCCCACAATGAGCAGTTCTTC. As protein: CSARDPSGLAHNEQFF.

The V gene is TRBV29-1, the J gene TRBJ2-1; TRBD1 might be the D (6 bases). Trimming left V 1 base short and J 0 bases short, with 10 bases between. The length of the CDR3 is 15 residues. Germline V gene lookup returns CDR1 SQVTM and CDR2 ANQGSEA. The chain's CDR3 is CSVEAGVGSYNEQFF. The CDR3 region has the DNA TGCAGCGTTGAAGCAGGGGTGGGCTCCTACAATGAGCAGTTCTTC.

This CDR3 is CSAPGQGGTEAFF. The DNA for the CDR3 is TGCAGTGCACCGGGACAGGGAGGTACTGAAGCTTTCTTT. The genes are TRBV20-1 and TRBJ1-1, with 9 bases identical to TRBD1. Unmatched junction bases numbered 7, after V lost 6 bases and J lost 5 bases. Germline CDR1 reads DFQATT; CDR2 reads SNEGSKA (reference sequence). The CDR3 contains 13 residues.

The table lists this clonotype with a few counts. V is TRBV4-1 and J is TRBJ2-1; D remains unclear. V lost 1 base, J lost 2 bases, and 12 bases lay in between. CDR1 is MGHRA, CDR2 YSYEKL, per germline. This CDR3 spans 16 amino acids. For the CDR3, the DNA is TGCGCCAGCAGCCAAGCTGGGCGAAGCACCTACAATGAGCAGTTCTTC. Amino acid sequence: CASSQAGRSTYNEQFF.

This chain uses TRBV7-2 with TRBJ2-5; D is perhaps TRBD1 (6 bases). This CDR3 spans 17 amino acids. CDR1 is SGHTA and CDR2 is FQGNSA in the germline V gene. V shed 7 bases and J shed 3 bases, with 24 bases lying between them. CDR3 DNA: TGTGCCAGCACTGGCGGCCCAGGGGTCTCCCCTAAAGAGACCCAGTACTTC. Translated: CASTGGPGVSPKETQYF.

V and J are TRBV10-3 and TRBJ2-7; the D gene is possibly TRBD2 (7 bases). V lost 8 bases, J lost 7 bases, and 18 bases lay in between. This CDR3 region has 13 residues. Germline V gives CDR1 ENHRY, CDR2 SYGVKD. CDR3 loop: CAIGPRGGLEQYF. The CDR3 DNA sequence: TGTGCCATCGGCCCGAGGGGGGGTTTAGAGCAGTACTTC.

The chain joins TRBV29-1 to TRBJ2-1; 9 nucleotides line up with TRBD1. V shed 3 bases, J shed 6 bases, and the junction held 3 bases outside the gene matches. The CDR3 sequence is 13 residues long. Germline assignment: CDR1 SQVTM and CDR2 ANQGSEA. CDR3 amino acids: CSVDRTGVNEQFF. The CDR3 bases are TGCAGCGTTGATCGGACAGGGGTCAATGAGCAGTTCTTC.

The chain employs TRBV20-1 and TRBJ2-3; D is undetermined. Trimming took 6 bases from V and 4 from J, leaving 14 bases between them. CDR1 is DFQATT, CDR2 SNEGSKA, per germline (reference sequence). This CDR3 has 13 amino acids. As DNA, the CDR3 is TGCAGTGCCTGGACCCAGATCGCAGATACGCAGTATTTT. Encoded protein: CSAWTQIADTQYF.

The J gene is TRBJ2-7, the V gene TRBV4-1; 8 positions match TRBD2. Germline CDR1 and CDR2: MGHRA and YSYEKL. V gave up 8 bases and J gave up 0 bases; unmatched junction bases: 6. The CDR3 is made up of 14 amino acids. The CDR3 DNA reads as TGCGCCAGCGGGACTAGTCTGAGCTCCTACGAGCAGTACTTC. As protein: CASGTSLSSYEQYF.

The rearrangement joins TRBV9 to TRBJ2-7, with D maybe TRBD2 (6 bases). CDR1 SGDLS and CDR2 YYNGEE come from the germline V gene. V lost 5 bases, J lost 3 bases, and 12 bases lay in between. The length of the CDR3 is 13 residues. CDR3 sequence: CASSVGLIYEQYF. The CDR3 region has the DNA TGTGCCAGCAGTGTGGGACTGATCTACGAGCAGTACTTC.

The chain is built from TRBV12-3 or TRBV12-4 and TRBJ2-1; 10 bases line up with TRBD1. The CDR3 is 15 residues long. V lost 7 bases, J lost 3 bases, and 6 bases stayed unmatched. The CDR3 nucleotides read TGTGCCAGCATCTCAGACAGGGGGCACTACAATGAGCAGTTCTTC. Its protein is CASISDRGHYNEQFF.

The rearrangement uses TRBV6-5 and TRBJ2-4; the match to TRBD2 covers 10 bases. The CDR3 is 14 residues long. Trimming at V came to 2 bases and at J to 13 bases, leaving 8 bases not matched to a gene. Germline CDR1 MNHEY, CDR2 SVGAGI. The CDR3 DNA is TGTGCCAGCAGTTACACTAGCGGGATAGGAGAGCAGTACTTC. Translating it yields CASSYTSGIGEQYF.

V gene TRBV5-4 combines with J gene TRBJ2-7; D possibly corresponds to TRBD2 (6 bases). V was pared by 2 bases and J by 2 bases, with 14 bases between. CDR1 SGHNT and CDR2 YYREEE come from the germline V gene (reference sequence). CDR3 length equals 15 residues. CDR3 nucleotide sequence: TGTGCCAGCAGCTTCGAGGGTCGGGGGACCTACGAGCAGTACTTC. This sequence encodes CASSFEGRGTYEQYF.

This CDR3 is CASSVLAGEVNSYNEQFF. In DNA form, the CDR3 reads TGTGCCAGCAGCGTACTAGCGGGAGAGGTTAACTCCTACAATGAGCAGTTCTTC. The rearrangement links TRBV5-5 to TRBJ2-1; 11 bases map to TRBD2. Per the germline V gene, CDR1 is SGHKS and CDR2 is YYEKEE (reference sequence). The CDR3 has 18 residues. Trimming took 4 bases from V and 0 from J; bases not matched to a gene: 9.

V is TRBV11-2 and J is TRBJ2-5; D might be TRBD1 (7 bases). Germline loops: CDR1 SGHAT, CDR2 FQNNGV. CDR3 length: 13 residues. V gave up 2 bases and J gave up 5 bases, with 9 bases separating them. The CDR3 coding sequence is TGTGCCAGCAGCTTACCAGGGGGGGAGACCCAGTACTTC. This encodes CASSLPGGETQYF.

This chain uses TRBV20-1 with TRBJ2-3, with 10 bases aligning to TRBD2. The germline V gene has CDR1 DFQATT and CDR2 SNEGSKA (reference sequence). The V segment lost 4 bases and the J segment 6 bases; nucleotides outside the gene matches: 7. The CDR3 has 14 amino acids. Here the CDR3 reads CSATSGGAGDTQYF. As DNA, the CDR3 is TGCAGTGCTACCAGCGGGGGGGCGGGGGATACGCAGTATTTT.